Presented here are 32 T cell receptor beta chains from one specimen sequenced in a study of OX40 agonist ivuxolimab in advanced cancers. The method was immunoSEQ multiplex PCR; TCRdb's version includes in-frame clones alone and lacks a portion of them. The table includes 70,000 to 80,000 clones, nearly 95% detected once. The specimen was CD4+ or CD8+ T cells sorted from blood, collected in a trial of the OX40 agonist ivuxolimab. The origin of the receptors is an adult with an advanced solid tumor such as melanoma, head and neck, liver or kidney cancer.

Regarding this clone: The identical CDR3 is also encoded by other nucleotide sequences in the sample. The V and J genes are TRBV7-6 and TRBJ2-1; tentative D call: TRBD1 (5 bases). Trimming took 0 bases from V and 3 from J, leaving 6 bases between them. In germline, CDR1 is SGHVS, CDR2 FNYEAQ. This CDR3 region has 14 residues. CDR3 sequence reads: CASSLAGDYNEQFF. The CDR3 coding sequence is TGTGCCAGCAGCTTAGCAGGGGACTACAATGAGCAGTTCTTC.

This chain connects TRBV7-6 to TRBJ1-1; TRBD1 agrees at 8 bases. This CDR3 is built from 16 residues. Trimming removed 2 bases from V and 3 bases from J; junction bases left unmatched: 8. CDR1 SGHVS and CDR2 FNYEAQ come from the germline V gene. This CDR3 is CASSLPTTGVDTEAFF. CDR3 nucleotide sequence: TGTGCCAGCAGCTTACCGACGACAGGGGTGGACACTGAAGCTTTCTTT.

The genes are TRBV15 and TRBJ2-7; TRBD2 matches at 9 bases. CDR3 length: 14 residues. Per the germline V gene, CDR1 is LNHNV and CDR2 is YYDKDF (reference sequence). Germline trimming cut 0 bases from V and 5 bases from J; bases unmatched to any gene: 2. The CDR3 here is CATSREGLAHEQYF. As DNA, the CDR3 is TGTGCCACCAGCAGAGAGGGACTAGCCCACGAGCAGTACTTC. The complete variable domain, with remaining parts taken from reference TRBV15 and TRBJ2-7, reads DAMVIQNPRYQVTQFGKPVTLSCSQTLNHNVMYWYQQKSSQAPKLLFHYYDKDFNNEADTPDNFQSRRPNTSFCFLDIRSPGLGDTAMYLCATSREGLAHEQYFGPGTRLTVT.

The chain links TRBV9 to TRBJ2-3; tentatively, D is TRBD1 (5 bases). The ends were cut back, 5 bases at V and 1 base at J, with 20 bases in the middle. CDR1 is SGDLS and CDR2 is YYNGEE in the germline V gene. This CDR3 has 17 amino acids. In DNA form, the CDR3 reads TGTGCCAGCAGTGTATCCCCTGGGGCCCGTCGCACAGATACGCAGTATTTT. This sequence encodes CASSVSPGARRTDTQYF.

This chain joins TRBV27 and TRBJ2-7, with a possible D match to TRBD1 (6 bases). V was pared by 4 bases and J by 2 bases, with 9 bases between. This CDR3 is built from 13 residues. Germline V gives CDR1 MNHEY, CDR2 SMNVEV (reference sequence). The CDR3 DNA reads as TGTGCCAGCAGTTCGGACAGTACCTACGAGCAGTACTTC. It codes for CASSSDSTYEQYF.

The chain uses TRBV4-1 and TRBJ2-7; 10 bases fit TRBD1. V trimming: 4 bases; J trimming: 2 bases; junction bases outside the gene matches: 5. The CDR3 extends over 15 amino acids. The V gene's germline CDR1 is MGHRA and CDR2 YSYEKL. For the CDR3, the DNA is TGCGCCAGCAGCCCGCGGGACAGGGGAACCTACGAGCAGTACTTC. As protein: CASSPRDRGTYEQYF.

In DNA form, the CDR3 reads TGTGCCGGGGATGAGGGGTCCGGGGGTCTAAACGAGCAGTACTTC. Its translation is CAGDEGSGGLNEQYF. The rearrangement links TRBV30 to TRBJ2-7; the D gene is possibly TRBD2 (6 bases). The length of the CDR3 is 15 residues. CDR1 is GTSNPN and CDR2 is SVGIG in the germline V gene (reference sequence). V was shortened by 8 bases and J by 5 bases, with 25 bases between the two germline ends.

In DNA form, the CDR3 reads TGTGCCAGCAGCGTAGGGACAGCCGGGAACACTGAAGCTTTCTTT. Its translation is CASSVGTAGNTEAFF. V usage is TRBV7-6 and J usage is TRBJ1-1, with TRBD1 matching 7 bases. Germline V gives CDR1 SGHVS, CDR2 FNYEAQ. J was trimmed by 1 base and V by 5 bases; bases with no gene match: 7. CDR3 length equals 15 residues.

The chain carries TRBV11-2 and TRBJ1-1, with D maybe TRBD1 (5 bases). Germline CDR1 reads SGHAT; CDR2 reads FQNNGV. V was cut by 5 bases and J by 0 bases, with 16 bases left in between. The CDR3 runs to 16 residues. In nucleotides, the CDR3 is TGTGCCAGCAGCAACTCAGGGCGGGGAGTGAACACTGAAGCTTTCTTT. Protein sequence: CASSNSGRGVNTEAFF.

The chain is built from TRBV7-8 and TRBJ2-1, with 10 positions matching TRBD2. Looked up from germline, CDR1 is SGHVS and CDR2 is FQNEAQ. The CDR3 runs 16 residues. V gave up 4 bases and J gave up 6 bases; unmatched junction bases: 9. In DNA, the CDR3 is TGTGCCAGCAGCTCCGGGAGCGGGGGGGCCGCCAATGAGCAGTTCTTC. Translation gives CASSSGSGGAANEQFF.

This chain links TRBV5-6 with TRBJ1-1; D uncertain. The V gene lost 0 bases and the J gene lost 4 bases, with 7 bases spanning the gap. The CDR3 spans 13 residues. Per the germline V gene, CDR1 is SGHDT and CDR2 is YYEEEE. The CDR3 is CASSLVGVTEAFF. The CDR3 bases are TGTGCCAGCAGCTTGGTGGGCGTCACTGAAGCTTTCTTT.

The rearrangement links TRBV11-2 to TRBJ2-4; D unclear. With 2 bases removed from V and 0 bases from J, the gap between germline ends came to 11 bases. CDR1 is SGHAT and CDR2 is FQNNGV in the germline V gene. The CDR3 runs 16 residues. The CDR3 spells CASSLCPHVAKNIQYF. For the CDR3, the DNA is TGTGCCAGCAGCTTATGCCCCCACGTAGCCAAAAACATTCAGTACTTC.

The CDR3 is CASASGVMNTEAFF. DNA of the CDR3: TGCGCCAGCGCCTCAGGGGTAATGAACACTGAAGCTTTCTTT. The genes are TRBV4-3 and TRBJ1-1, with a possible D match to TRBD1 (6 bases). Trimming removed 8 bases at V and 0 bases at J, with 13 bases between. From germline, CDR1 is LGHNA and CDR2 YSLEER. The CDR3 extends over 14 amino acids.

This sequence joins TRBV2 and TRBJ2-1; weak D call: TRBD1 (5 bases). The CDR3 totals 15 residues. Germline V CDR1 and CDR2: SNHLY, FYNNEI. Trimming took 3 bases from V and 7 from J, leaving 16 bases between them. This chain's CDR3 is CASSEGWGYVNEQFF. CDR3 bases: TGTGCCAGCAGTGAGGGGTGGGGCTACGTGAATGAGCAGTTCTTC.

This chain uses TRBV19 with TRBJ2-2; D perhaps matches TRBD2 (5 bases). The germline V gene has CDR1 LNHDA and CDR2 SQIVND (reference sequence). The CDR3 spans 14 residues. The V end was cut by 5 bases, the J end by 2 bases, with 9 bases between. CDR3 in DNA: TGTGCCAGTAGTTGGCGGGTTAACACCGGGGAGCTGTTTTTT. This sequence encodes CASSWRVNTGELFF.

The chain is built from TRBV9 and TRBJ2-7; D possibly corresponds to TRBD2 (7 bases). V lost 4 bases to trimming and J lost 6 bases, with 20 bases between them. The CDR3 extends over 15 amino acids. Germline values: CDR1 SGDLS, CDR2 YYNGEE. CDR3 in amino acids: CASSPSVGGASEQYF. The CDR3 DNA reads TGTGCCAGCAGCCCATCGGTAGGGGGGGCCTCCGAGCAGTACTTC.

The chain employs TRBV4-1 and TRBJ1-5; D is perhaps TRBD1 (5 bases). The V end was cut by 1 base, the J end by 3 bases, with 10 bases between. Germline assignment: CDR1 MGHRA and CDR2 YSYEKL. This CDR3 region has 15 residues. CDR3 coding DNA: TGCGCCAGCAGCCAAGTGACAGTGTCCAATCAGCCCCAGCATTTT. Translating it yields CASSQVTVSNQPQHF.

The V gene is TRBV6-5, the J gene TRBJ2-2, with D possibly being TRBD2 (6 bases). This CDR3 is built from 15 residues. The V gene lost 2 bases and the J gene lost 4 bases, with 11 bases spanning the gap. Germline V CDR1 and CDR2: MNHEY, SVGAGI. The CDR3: CASSYRRDGTGELFF. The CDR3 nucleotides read TGTGCCAGCAGTTACAGGAGGGACGGCACCGGGGAGCTGTTTTTT.

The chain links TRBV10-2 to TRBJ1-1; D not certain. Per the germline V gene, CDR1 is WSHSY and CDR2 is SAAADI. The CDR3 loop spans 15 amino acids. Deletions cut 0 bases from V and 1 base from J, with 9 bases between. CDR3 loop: CASSESPGPNTEAFF. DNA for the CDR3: TGCGCCAGCAGTGAGTCGCCTGGGCCGAACACTGAAGCTTTCTTT.

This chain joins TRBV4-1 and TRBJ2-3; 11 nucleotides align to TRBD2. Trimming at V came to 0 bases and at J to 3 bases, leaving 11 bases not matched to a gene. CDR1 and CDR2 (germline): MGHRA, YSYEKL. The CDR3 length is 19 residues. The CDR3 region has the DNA TGCGCCAGCAGCCAAGACCCGGGGGTAGCGGGGGGGAGGACAGATACGCAGTATTTT. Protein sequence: CASSQDPGVAGGRTDTQYF.

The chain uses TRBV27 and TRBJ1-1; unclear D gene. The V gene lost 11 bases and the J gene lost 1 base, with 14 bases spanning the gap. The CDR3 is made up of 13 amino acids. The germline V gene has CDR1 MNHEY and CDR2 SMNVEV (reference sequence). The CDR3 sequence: CAVQRGANTEAFF. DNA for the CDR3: TGTGCCGTGCAACGAGGTGCGAACACTGAAGCTTTCTTT.

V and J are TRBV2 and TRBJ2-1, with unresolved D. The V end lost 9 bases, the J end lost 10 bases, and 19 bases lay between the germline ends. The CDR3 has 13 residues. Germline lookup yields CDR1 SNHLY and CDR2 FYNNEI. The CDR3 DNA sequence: TGTGCCAGGGAATGGAGATCAAGCAGAGAGCAGTTCTTC. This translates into CAREWRSSREQFF.

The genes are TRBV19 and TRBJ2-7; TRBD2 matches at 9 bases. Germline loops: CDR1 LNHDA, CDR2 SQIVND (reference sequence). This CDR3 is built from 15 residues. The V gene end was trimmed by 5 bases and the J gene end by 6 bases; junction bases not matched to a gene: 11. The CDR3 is CASSHTAGGPSEQYF. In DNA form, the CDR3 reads TGTGCCAGTAGTCACACAGCGGGAGGTCCTTCCGAGCAGTACTTC. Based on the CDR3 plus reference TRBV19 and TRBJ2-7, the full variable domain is DGGITQSPKYLFRKEGQNVTLSCEQNLNHDAMYWYRQDPGQGLRLIYYSQIVNDFQKGDIAEGYSVSREKKESFPLTVTSAQKNPTAFYLCASSHTAGGPSEQYFGPGTRLTVT.

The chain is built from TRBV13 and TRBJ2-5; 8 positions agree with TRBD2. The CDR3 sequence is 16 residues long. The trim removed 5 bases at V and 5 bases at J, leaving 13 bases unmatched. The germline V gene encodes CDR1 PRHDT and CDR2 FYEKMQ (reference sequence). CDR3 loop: CASSLRRGGTRETQYF. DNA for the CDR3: TGTGCCAGCAGCCTCCGACGGGGGGGCACAAGGGAGACCCAGTACTTC.

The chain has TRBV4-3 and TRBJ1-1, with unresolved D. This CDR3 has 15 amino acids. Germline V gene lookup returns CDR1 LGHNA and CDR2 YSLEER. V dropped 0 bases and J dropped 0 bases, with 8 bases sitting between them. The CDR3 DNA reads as TGCGCCAGCAGCCAAGATCCGGGTTTGAACACTGAAGCTTTCTTT. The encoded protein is CASSQDPGLNTEAFF.

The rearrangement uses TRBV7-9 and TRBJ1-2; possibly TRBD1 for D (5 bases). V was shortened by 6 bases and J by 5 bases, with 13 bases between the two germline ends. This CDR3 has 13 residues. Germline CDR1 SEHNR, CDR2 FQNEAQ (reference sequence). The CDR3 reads CASSQGDRYGYTF. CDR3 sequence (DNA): TGTGCCAGCAGTCAGGGTGATAGGTATGGCTACACCTTC.

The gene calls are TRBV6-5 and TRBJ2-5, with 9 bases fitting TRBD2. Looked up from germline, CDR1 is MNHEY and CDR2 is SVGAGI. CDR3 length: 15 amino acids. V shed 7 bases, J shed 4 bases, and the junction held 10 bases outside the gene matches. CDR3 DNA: TGTGCCAGCAATCCGGCGGGGGGGCGGGCAGAGACCCAGTACTTC. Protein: CASNPAGGRAETQYF.

CDR3 nucleotide sequence: TGTGCCAGCAGTCCACAGGGAACTAACTATGGCTACACCTTC. It translates to CASSPQGTNYGYTF. V and J are TRBV2 and TRBJ1-2; tentative D call: TRBD1 (6 bases). The CDR3 sequence is 14 residues long. Between the trimmed V and J ends, which lost 5 bases and 0 bases, there was a span of 10 bases. Germline assignment: CDR1 SNHLY and CDR2 FYNNEI.

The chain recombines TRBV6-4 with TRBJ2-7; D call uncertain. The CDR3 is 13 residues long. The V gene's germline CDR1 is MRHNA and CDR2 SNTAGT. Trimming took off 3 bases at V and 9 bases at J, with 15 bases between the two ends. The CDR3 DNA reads TGTGCCAGCAGTGAAGATATAAGGTCTACGCAGTACTTC. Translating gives CASSEDIRSTQYF.

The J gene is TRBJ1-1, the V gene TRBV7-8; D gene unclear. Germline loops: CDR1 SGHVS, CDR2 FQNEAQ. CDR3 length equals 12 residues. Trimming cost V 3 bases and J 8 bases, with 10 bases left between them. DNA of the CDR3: TGTGCCAGCAGCTTGGGCGACTGGGAAGCTTTCTTT. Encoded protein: CASSLGDWEAFF.

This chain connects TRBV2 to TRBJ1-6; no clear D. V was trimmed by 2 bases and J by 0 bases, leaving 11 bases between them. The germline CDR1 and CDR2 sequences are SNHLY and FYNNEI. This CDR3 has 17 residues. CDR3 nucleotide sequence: TGTGCCAGCAGTGAACGGTCAGACGCCTCCTATAATTCACCCCTCCACTTT. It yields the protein CASSERSDASYNSPLHF.

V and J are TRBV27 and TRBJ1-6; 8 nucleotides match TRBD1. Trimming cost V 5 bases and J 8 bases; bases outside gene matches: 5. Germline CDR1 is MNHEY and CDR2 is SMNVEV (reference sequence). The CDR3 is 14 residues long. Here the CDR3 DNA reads TGTGCCAGCAGTCCCGGGACAGGTTATTCACCCCTCCACTTT. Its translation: CASSPGTGYSPLHF.